This T cell receptor beta chain was sequenced during a study of T-cell memory formation after mild COVID-19. About the research overall: Largely donor-specific TCR clusters were found.

With constant-segment primers, 5'RACE yielded cDNA libraries of TCR alpha and TCR beta that carried sample barcodes and UMIs. From the 5' RACE reads, TCRdb called clonotypes with MiXCR, one entry per CDR3 protein. The table records 140,000 to 150,000 distinct CDR3 sequences, over 15% of them present only once. The CDR3 length is 14 residues. Germline-derived CDR1 and CDR2 are SGHRS and YFSETQ. V trimming: 4 bases; J trimming: 4 bases; junction bases outside the gene matches: 7. Study-level results: Later expanders leaned CD4+, whereas day 15 to 85 contracting clones were balanced CD4/CD8. For contracting clones, CD4+ ones sat mainly in CM and EM, CD8+ in EMRA.

In regard to this clonotype: Its antigen is not identified.

This TCR was sampled from an adult woman who had mild COVID-19 (a few samples of this study predate the infection). Cell type and time point are not known. This chain connects TRBV5-1 to TRBJ1-2; 7 bases map to TRBD1. Specimen: PBMCs or a T cell subset sorted from them (not recorded which). This CDR3 reads CASSTGTASYGYTF. The CDR3 nucleotides are TGCGCCAGCAGCACCGGGACAGCTAGCTATGGCTACACCTTC.